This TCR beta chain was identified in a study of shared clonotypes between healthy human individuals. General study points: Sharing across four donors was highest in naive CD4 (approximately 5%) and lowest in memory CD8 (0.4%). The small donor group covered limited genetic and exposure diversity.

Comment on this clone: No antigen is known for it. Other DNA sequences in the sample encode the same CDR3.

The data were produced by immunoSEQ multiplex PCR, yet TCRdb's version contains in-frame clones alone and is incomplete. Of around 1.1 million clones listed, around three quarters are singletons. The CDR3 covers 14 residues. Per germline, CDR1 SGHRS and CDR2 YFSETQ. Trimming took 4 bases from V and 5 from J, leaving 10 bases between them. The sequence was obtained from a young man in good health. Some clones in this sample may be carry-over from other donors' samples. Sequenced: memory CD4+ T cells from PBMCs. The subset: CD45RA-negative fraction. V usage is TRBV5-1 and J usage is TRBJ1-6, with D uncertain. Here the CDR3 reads CASSLGSHNSPLHF. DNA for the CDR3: TGCGCCAGCAGCCTCGGGAGCCATAATTCACCCCTCCACTTT.